Below, 18 T cell receptor beta chains from the same sample are listed, as sequenced in a study of blood T cell repertoires in COVID-19. The protocol was immunoSEQ multiplex PCR, while the TCRdb copy is restricted to in-frame clones and leaves out a portion. The sample includes over 600,000 clones, over 80% seen only once; the top ten take roughly 0.25%. The specimen was peripheral blood. These receptors were taken from a woman younger than 35 with acute or convalescent COVID-19.

This chain uses TRBV10-3 with TRBJ2-2, with 12 bases that match TRBD1. The germline V gene encodes CDR1 ENHRY and CDR2 SYGVKD. The CDR3 runs to 16 residues. The ends lost 2 bases at V and 5 bases at J; junction bases unmatched: 3. The CDR3 coding sequence is TGTGCCATCAGTGAGGGGACAGGGGGCGCGACCGGGGAGCTGTTTTTT. Its translation: CAISEGTGGATGELFF.

V usage is TRBV28 and J usage is TRBJ1-2; D gene unclear. V was trimmed by 4 bases and J by 3 bases, leaving 6 bases between them. Germline loops: CDR1 MDHEN, CDR2 SYDVKM. The CDR3 loop spans 12 amino acids. The CDR3 nucleotides are TGTGCCAGCAGTTCAGTGGACTATGGCTACACCTTC. Encoded protein: CASSSVDYGYTF.

The genes are TRBV7-6 and TRBJ1-2, with TRBD1 as a possible D gene (5 bases). Germline V CDR1 and CDR2: SGHVS, FNYEAQ. Trimming removed 2 bases at V and 6 bases at J, with 13 bases between. The length of the CDR3 is 14 residues. The CDR3 loop is CASSLTRATNGYTF. The CDR3 nucleotides are TGTGCCAGCAGCTTAACCAGGGCCACGAATGGCTACACCTTC.

The chain employs TRBV6-5 and TRBJ2-3; the D gene is possibly TRBD2 (7 bases). CDR3 size: 15 residues. Germline V lookup: CDR1 MNHEY, CDR2 SVGAGI. Trimming cost V 10 bases and J 1 base, with 18 bases left between them. This CDR3 is CAIRGGGGGTDTQYF. The CDR3 bases are TGTGCCATCCGTGGGGGGGGCGGAGGCACAGATACGCAGTATTTT.

The rearrangement joins TRBV24-1 to TRBJ1-1; 7 nucleotides agree with TRBD1. The CDR3 sequence is 14 residues long. Germline assignment: CDR1 KGHDR and CDR2 SFDVKD. With 3 bases clipped from V and 3 bases from J, the junction kept 3 bases outside the gene matches. For the CDR3, the DNA is TGTGCCACCAGTGATGGGGACAGATACACTGAAGCTTTCTTT. Its protein is CATSDGDRYTEAFF.

This chain joins TRBV6-2 or TRBV6-3 and TRBJ2-7, with D possibly TRBD1 on 6 matching bases. This CDR3 region has 14 residues. With 5 bases removed from V and 5 bases from J, the gap between germline ends came to 16 bases. Germline CDR1 is MNHEY and CDR2 is SVGEGT. In nucleotides, the CDR3 is TGTGCCAGCAGTCGAGGCGTCAGGGGAAACGAGCAGTACTTC. It specifies CASSRGVRGNEQYF.

This chain links TRBV5-5 with TRBJ1-2; tentative D call: TRBD1 (5 bases). V was cut by 4 bases and J by 4 bases, with 8 bases left in between. The CDR3 sequence is 12 residues long. Germline CDR1 is SGHKS and CDR2 is YYEKEE (reference sequence). The CDR3 nucleotides read TGTGCCAGCAGCCCGGACATCTATGGCTACACCTTC. Protein sequence: CASSPDIYGYTF.

The chain uses TRBV5-1 and TRBJ2-5; tentative D call: TRBD2 (6 bases). Trimming removed 4 bases from V and 5 bases from J, with 15 bases in between. Germline V CDR1 and CDR2: SGHRS, YFSETQ. The CDR3 is made up of 14 amino acids. The CDR3 region has the DNA TGCGCCAGCAGCCCGGGACTCCTGGGGGAGACCCAGTACTTC. Amino acids: CASSPGLLGETQYF. The full variable domain, its missing parts supplied by reference TRBV5-1 and TRBJ2-5, is KAGVTQTPRYLIKTRGQQVTLSCSPISGHRSVSWYQQTPGQGLQFLFEYFSETQRNKGNFPGRFSGRQFSNSRSEMNVSTLELGDSALYLCASSPGLLGETQYFGPGTRLLVL.

About this clone itself: This same CDR3 is encoded by further DNA sequences in the sample. The chain employs TRBV5-1 and TRBJ1-2; 8 bases fit TRBD1. With 3 bases clipped from V and 8 bases from J, the junction kept 6 bases outside the gene matches. The CDR3 covers 13 residues. Germline CDR1 is SGHRS and CDR2 is YFSETQ. CDR3 nucleotides: TGCGCCAGCAGCTCTGGACAGGGTGGGGGCTACACCTTC. As protein: CASSSGQGGGYTF.

Turning to this clone: The same CDR3 can be traced to other DNA sequences in this sample. The rearrangement uses TRBV30 and TRBJ1-1; D perhaps matches TRBD1 (5 bases). This CDR3 has 12 amino acids. V was cut by 2 bases and J by 5 bases, with 9 bases left in between. The V gene's germline CDR1 is GTSNPN and CDR2 SVGIG (reference sequence). CDR3 sequence: CAWSPGRTEAFF. The CDR3 coding sequence is TGTGCCTGGAGTCCAGGGAGGACTGAAGCTTTCTTT.

The CDR3 DNA follows: TGTGCCACCAGTGAAAACAGGGGTTACCCCTACGAGCAGTACTTC. Protein sequence: CATSENRGYPYEQYF. This chain connects TRBV24-1 to TRBJ2-7, with 7 bases identical to TRBD1. The germline V gene encodes CDR1 KGHDR and CDR2 SFDVKD. Trimming at V came to 4 bases and at J to 2 bases, leaving 7 bases not matched to a gene. There are 15 residues in the CDR3.

This clone was detected a few times. CDR3 coding DNA: TGTGCCAGCAGCTTAGGAACGCTGAATCAGCAGCCCCAGCATTTT. Protein product: CASSLGTLNQQPQHF. The rearrangement joins TRBV7-8 to TRBJ1-5; no definite D call. The germline CDR1 and CDR2 sequences are SGHVS and FQNEAQ. The ends were cut back, 1 base at V and 7 bases at J, with 14 bases in the middle. The CDR3 is 15 amino acids.

This chain links TRBV19 with TRBJ1-1, with D unresolved. This CDR3 has 16 residues. V lost 1 base, J lost 1 base, and 13 bases lay in between. Germline-derived CDR1 and CDR2 are LNHDA and SQIVND (reference sequence). The CDR3 loop is CASSIGQTRTNTEAFF. In DNA form, the CDR3 reads TGTGCCAGTAGTATAGGCCAGACACGAACGAACACTGAAGCTTTCTTT.

The chain combines TRBV18 with TRBJ2-2; 11 bases line up with TRBD2. Trimming at V came to 3 bases and at J to 4 bases, leaving 7 bases not matched to a gene. This CDR3 region has 17 residues. Germline-derived CDR1 and CDR2 are KGHSH and LQKENI. In DNA, the CDR3 is TGTGCCAGCTCACCTCTCCTAGCGGGGGGTATCACCGGGGAGCTGTTTTTT. Amino acid sequence: CASSPLLAGGITGELFF. Full variable domain (rest looked up from reference TRBV18 and TRBJ2-2): NAGVMQNPRHLVRRRGQEARLRCSPMKGHSHVYWYRQLPEEGLKFMVYLQKENIIDESGMPKERFSAEFPKEGPSILRIQQVVRGDSAAYFCASSPLLAGGITGELFFGEGSRLTVL.

Of note for this clone: At one end, the junction sequence differs from germline, possibly due to a read error. V and J are TRBV7-9 and TRBJ1-2; 12 bases map to TRBD1. Germline V CDR1 and CDR2: SEHNR, FQNEAQ (reference sequence). The CDR3 consists of 16 residues. DNA of the CDR3: TGTGCCAGCAGCTCCAATGGTGGGACAGGGGGCAAGGAGCCCATCTTC. Protein: CASSSNGGTGGKEPIF. The full variable domain, with the rest looked up from reference TRBV7-9 and TRBJ1-2, is DTGVSQNPRHKITKRGQNVTFRCDPISEHNRLYWYRQTLGQGPEFLTYFQNEAQLEKSRLLSDRFSAERPKGSFSTLEIQRTEQGDSAMYLCASSSNGGTGGKEPIFGSGTRLTVV.

The rearrangement joins TRBV7-2 to TRBJ1-5; 7 bases fit TRBD1. With V trimmed by 5 bases and J by 6 bases, 10 bases remained unmatched. CDR3 length: 15 amino acids. Germline CDR1 SGHTA, CDR2 FQGNSA. The CDR3 region has the DNA TGTGCCAGCAGCCTAGACGGGACAGATACTCAGCCCCAGCATTTT. This gives the protein CASSLDGTDTQPQHF.

With respect to this clone: Additional DNA sequences in this sample encode the identical CDR3. CDR3 DNA: TGTGCCAGCAGCCTTTCGGGGTCCTATGGCTACACCTTC. It codes for CASSLSGSYGYTF. The rearrangement links TRBV7-2 to TRBJ1-2; unclear D gene. V was pared by 5 bases and J by 4 bases, with 11 bases between. This CDR3 region has 13 residues. Looked up from germline, CDR1 is SGHTA and CDR2 is FQGNSA.

V usage is TRBV6-5 and J usage is TRBJ1-5, with D perhaps TRBD1 (6 bases). The CDR3 loop spans 14 amino acids. V dropped 7 bases and J dropped 2 bases, with 12 bases sitting between them. CDR1 is MNHEY and CDR2 is SVGAGI in the germline V gene. The CDR3 region is CASITAGGNQPQHF. The CDR3 nucleotides read TGTGCCAGCATTACCGCAGGGGGCAATCAGCCCCAGCATTTT.